This T cell receptor (beta chain) is from a study of blood T cell repertoires in COVID-19. Method: immunoSEQ multiplex PCR; TCRdb's copy keeps in-frame clones and lacks some. This table holds about 120,000 clones, approximately 85% found once. Patients from Seattle were sampled longitudinally, starting during active infection. This sequence was found in a young man with COVID-19, enrolled during active disease. Source material: peripheral blood.

As DNA, the CDR3 is TGTGCCAGCAGCTCATCAAGCGATCAGTACTTC. Translation: CASSSSSDQYF. The J gene is TRBJ2-4, the V gene TRBV5-4; no clear D gene. The V gene's germline CDR1 is SGHNT and CDR2 YYREEE (reference sequence). The V gene lost 3 bases and the J gene lost 12 bases, with 10 bases spanning the gap. This CDR3 contains 11 residues.